This T cell receptor (beta chain) was recovered during a study of T cell responses to AZD1222 COVID-19 vaccine. Study-wide results and caveats: Baseline seropositivity characterized only a handful of AZD1222 recipients.

From germline, CDR1 is MDHEN and CDR2 SYDVKM. Germline trimming cut 2 bases from V and 7 bases from J; bases unmatched to any gene: 15. This CDR3 contains 18 residues. The assay was immunoSEQ multiplex PCR, and TCRdb's table has in-frame clones only and misses some. The repertoire has more than 100,000 clones, 92% of them found once; the top ten carry approximately 7.9%. Details on this clone: The antigen remains unidentified.

This clonotype was sampled from an adult who received the AZD1222 COVID-19 vaccine. The specimen comprised peripheral blood, sampled 28 days after the second AZD1222 dose. The chain joins TRBV28 to TRBJ2-2; TRBD2 aligns across 8 bases. The CDR3 loop reads CASSLTGGRMGANGELFF. DNA of the CDR3: TGTGCCAGCAGTTTAACGGGGGGGCGGATGGGTGCGAACGGGGAGCTGTTTTTT.